The clone carrying this T cell receptor (beta chain) was observed a few times. Its antigen is not identified. At one of its ends the junction is not consistent with the germline gene, which may arise from a read error. The sample belongs to a study of cytomegalovirus exposure and HLA in healthy donors. The CDR3 is 14 residues long. Germline CDR1 and CDR2: SGHNT and YYREEE (reference sequence). Researchers ran the PCR with 60 Vbeta and 13 Jbeta primers. Clones were sequenced by immunoSEQ multiplex PCR, and TCRdb holds only the in-frame ones, with some missing. Of 85,000 to 100,000 clones listed, roughly 77% are singletons. Study-wide results and limits: Analysis was performed later, and it showed HLA-associated TCR beta chains to be more clonally expanded than equally common others. What a later analysis showed was that several of the most significant clusters appeared linked to common viral pathogens. A classifier reportedly called cytomegalovirus status with high sensitivity and specificity.

The gene calls are TRBV5-4 and TRBJ2-1; 13 nucleotides agree with TRBD2. The TCR originated in a man between 25 and 39 years old in good health and CMV-seronegative. Input material: PBMCs. The CDR3 here is CASSPTSGGTKEVF. DNA for the CDR3: TGTGCCAGCAGCCCGACTAGCGGGGGGACCAAGGAGGTCTTC. Based on the CDR3 plus reference TRBV5-4 and TRBJ2-1, the full variable domain is ETGVTQSPTHLIKTRGQQVTLRCSSQSGHNTVSWYQQALGQGPQFIFQYYREEENGRGNFPPRFSGLQFPNYSSELNVNALELDDSALYLCASSPTSGGTKEVFGPGTRLTVL.